This T cell receptor beta chain stems from a study of blood T cells in healthy people across ages. Trimming removed 0 bases from V and 0 bases from J; junction bases left unmatched: 9. The CDR3 runs 18 residues. The germline CDR1 and CDR2 sequences are LGHNA and YSLEER. General study results and limits: Considered underestimates were the diversity estimates obtained from one million T cells.

Per sample, extraction of total RNA gave at least 6 micrograms in every case. This clonotype was seen more than once but under ten times. Its antigen remains unidentified. A second about 6 to 11 cycle PCR used barcoded and J-beta primers. MiXCR, run by TCRdb on the 5' RACE reads, gives a single entry per CDR3 protein. The repertoire holds about 1.4 million distinct CDR3 sequences, with roughly 60% as singletons. The V call is TRBV4-3, the J call TRBJ2-3; TRBD2 aligns across 7 bases. The receptor comes from a man aged 18 to 30 in good health. The sequencing input was blood. The CDR3 protein is CASSQDTASGTSTDTQYF. The CDR3 bases are TGCGCCAGCAGCCAAGATACGGCTAGCGGAACTAGCACAGATACGCAGTATTTT.